Only one count was recorded for the clone carrying this T cell receptor beta chain. The antigen remains undetermined. This specimen belongs to a study of Graves' ophthalmopathy and Graves' hyperthyroidism. The study's findings and limits: Thyroid clonotypes that were expanded above 0.001 frequency mostly also appeared in blood.

Excluded were patients with other autoimmune diseases, uncontrolled infections, pregnancy or lactation. Scientists amplified the TCR beta CDR3 regions from RNA transcripts. Scientists carried out first-round RT-PCR using HTBI primers and then a second-round multiplex PCR. TCRdb fed the multiplex PCR reads into MiXCR, producing one record per CDR3 protein. The data hold 500,000 to 600,000 distinct CDR3 sequences, with about 35% observed a single time. Germline loops: CDR1 DFQATT, CDR2 SNEGSKA (reference sequence). V lost 8 bases and J lost 0, with 11 bases in between. There are 13 residues in the CDR3.

The specimen sequenced was peripheral blood or thyroid tissue (not recorded which). The chain has TRBV20-1 and TRBJ1-3, with D possibly matching TRBD1 (6 bases). This TCR was sampled from an adult man with Graves' hyperthyroidism. CDR3 bases: TGCAGTACGACAGGAGACTCTGGAAACACCATATATTTT. This sequence encodes CSTTGDSGNTIYF.